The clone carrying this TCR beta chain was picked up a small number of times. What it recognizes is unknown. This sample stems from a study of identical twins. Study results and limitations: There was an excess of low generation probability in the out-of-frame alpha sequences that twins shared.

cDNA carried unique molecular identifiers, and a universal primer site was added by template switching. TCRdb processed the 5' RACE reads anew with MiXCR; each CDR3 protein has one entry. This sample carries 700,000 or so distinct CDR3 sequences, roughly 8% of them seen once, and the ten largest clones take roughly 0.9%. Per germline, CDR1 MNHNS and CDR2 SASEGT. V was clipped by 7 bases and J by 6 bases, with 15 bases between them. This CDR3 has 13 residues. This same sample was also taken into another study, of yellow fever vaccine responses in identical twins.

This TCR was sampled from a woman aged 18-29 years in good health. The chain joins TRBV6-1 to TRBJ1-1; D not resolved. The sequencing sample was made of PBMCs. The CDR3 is CASNRPGSPEAFF. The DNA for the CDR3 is TGTGCCAGCAACAGACCGGGGAGCCCTGAAGCTTTCTTT.